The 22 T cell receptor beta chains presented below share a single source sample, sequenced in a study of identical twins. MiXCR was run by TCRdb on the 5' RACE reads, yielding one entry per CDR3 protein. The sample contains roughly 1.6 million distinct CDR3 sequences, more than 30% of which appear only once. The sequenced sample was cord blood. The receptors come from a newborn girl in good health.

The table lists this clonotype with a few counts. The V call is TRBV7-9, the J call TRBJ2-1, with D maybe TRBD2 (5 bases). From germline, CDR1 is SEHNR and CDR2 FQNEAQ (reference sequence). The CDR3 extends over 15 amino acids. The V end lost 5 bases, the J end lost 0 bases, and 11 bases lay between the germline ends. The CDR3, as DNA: TGTGCCAGCAGCCCACCGACTAACTCCTACAATGAGCAGTTCTTC. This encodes CASSPPTNSYNEQFF.

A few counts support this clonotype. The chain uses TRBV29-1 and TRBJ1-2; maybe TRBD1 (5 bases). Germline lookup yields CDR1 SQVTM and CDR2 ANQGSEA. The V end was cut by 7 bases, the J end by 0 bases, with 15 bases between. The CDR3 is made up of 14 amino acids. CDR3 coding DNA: TGCAGCGCTAGAACCGGGACCTCTAACTATGGCTACACCTTC. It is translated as CSARTGTSNYGYTF.

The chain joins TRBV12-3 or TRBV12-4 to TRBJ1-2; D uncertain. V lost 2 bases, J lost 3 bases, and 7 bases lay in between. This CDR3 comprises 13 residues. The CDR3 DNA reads TGTGCCAGCAGTTTATTAGAGCACTATGGCTACACCTTC. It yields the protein CASSLLEHYGYTF.

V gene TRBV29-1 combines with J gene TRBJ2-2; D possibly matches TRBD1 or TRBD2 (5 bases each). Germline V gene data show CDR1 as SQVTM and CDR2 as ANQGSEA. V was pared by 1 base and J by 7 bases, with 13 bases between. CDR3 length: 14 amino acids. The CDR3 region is CSVEGGAGSGELFF. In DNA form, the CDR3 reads TGCAGCGTTGAAGGGGGCGCAGGGAGCGGGGAGCTGTTTTTT.

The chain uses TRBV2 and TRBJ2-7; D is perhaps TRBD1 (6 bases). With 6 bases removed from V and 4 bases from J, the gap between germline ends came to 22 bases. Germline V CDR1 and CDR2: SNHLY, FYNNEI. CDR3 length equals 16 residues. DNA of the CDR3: TGTGCCAGCAGGGGCCTTGGGGGCCCTGAGAGATACGAGCAGTACTTC. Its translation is CASRGLGGPERYEQYF. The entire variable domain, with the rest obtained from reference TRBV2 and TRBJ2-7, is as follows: EPEVTQTPSHQVTQMGQEVILRCVPISNHLYFYWYRQILGQKVEFLVSFYNNEISEKSEIFDDQFSVERPDGSNFTLKIRSTKLEDSAMYFCASRGLGGPERYEQYFGPGTRLTVT.

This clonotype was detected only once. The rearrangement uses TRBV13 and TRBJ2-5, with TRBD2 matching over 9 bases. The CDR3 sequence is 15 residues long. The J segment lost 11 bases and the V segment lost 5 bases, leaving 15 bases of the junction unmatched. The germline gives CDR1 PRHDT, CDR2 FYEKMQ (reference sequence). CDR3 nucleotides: TGTGCCAGCAGCGAGGCCCTAGCGGGGTTCAATGAGCAGTACTTC. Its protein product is CASSEALAGFNEQYF.

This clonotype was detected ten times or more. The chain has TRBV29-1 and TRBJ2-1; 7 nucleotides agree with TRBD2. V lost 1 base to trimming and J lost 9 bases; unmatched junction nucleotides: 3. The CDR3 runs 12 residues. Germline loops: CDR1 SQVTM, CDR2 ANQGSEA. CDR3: CSVEGGRVEQFF. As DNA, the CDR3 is TGCAGCGTTGAAGGTGGGAGGGTTGAGCAGTTCTTC.

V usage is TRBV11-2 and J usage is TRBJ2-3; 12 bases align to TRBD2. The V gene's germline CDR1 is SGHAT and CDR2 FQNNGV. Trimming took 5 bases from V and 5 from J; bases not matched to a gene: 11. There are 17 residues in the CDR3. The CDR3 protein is CASSTGDTSGGRDTQYF. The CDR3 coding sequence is TGTGCCAGCAGCACGGGAGATACTAGCGGGGGGAGAGATACGCAGTATTTT. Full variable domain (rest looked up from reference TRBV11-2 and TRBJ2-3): EAGVAQSPRYKIIEKRQSVAFWCNPISGHATLYWYQQILGQGPKLLIQFQNNGVVDDSQLPKDRFSAERLKGVDSTLKIQPAKLEDSAVYLCASSTGDTSGGRDTQYFGPGTRLTVL.

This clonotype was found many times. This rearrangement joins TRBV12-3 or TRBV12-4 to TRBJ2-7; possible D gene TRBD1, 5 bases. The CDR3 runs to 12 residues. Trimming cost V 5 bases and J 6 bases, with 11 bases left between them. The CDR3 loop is CASSPQGSEQYF. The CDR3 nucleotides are TGTGCCAGCAGTCCCCAGGGTAGCGAGCAGTACTTC.

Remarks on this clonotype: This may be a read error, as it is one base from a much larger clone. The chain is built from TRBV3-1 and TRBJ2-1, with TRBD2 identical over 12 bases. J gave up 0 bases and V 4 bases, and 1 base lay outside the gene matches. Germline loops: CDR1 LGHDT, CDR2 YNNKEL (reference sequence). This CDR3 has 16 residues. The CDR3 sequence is CASSPTSGGSYNEQFF. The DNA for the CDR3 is TGTGCCAGCAGCCCGACTAGCGGGGGCTCCTACAATGAGCAGTTCTTC.

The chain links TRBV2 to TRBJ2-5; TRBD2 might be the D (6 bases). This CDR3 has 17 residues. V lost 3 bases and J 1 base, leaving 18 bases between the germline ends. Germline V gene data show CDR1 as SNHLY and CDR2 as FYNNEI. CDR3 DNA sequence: TGTGCCAGCAGTGAGACGGGCACTAGCCTCTCCCAAGAGACCCAGTACTTC. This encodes CASSETGTSLSQETQYF. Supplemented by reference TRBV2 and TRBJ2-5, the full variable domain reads EPEVTQTPSHQVTQMGQEVILRCVPISNHLYFYWYRQILGQKVEFLVSFYNNEISEKSEIFDDQFSVERPDGSNFTLKIRSTKLEDSAMYFCASSETGTSLSQETQYFGPGTRLLVL.

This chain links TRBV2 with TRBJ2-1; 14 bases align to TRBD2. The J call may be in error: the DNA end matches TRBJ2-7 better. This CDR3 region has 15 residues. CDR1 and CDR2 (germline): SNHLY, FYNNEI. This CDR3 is CASSEGLAGGNEQYF. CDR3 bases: TGTGCCAGCAGTGAAGGACTAGCGGGAGGGAATGAGCAGTACTTC.

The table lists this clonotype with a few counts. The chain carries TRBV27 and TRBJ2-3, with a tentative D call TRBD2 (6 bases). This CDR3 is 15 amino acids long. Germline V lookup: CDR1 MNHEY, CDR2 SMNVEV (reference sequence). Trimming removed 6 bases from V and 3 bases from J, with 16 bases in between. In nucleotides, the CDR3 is TGTGCCAGCAGCCGTGTCCGGGAGAGAACAGATACGCAGTATTTT. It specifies CASSRVRERTDTQYF.

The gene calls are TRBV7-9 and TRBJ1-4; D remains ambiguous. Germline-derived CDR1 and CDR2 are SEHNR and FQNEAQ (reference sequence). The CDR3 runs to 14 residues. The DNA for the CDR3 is TGTGGAGCTCCGGGAATTGCAACTAATGAAAAACTGTTTTTT. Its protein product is CGAPGIATNEKLFF.

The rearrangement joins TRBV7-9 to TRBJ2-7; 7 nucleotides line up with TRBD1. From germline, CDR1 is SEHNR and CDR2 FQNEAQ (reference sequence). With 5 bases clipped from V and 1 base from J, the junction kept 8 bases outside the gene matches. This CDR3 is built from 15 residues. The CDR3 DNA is TGTGCCAGCAGCCTATCCGGGACAGAGTCCTACGAGCAGTACTTC. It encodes CASSLSGTESYEQYF.

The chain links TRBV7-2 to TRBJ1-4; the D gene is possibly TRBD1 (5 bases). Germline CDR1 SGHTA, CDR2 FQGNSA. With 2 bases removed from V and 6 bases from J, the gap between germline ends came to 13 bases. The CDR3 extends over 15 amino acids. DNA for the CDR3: TGTGCCAGCAGCTTATCGTCGGGGCGAGATGAAAAACTGTTTTTT. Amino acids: CASSLSSGRDEKLFF.

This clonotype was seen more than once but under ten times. This CDR3 reads CASSQGTTTYEQYF. The CDR3 DNA follows: TGTGCCAGCAGCCAGGGAACTACAACCTACGAGCAGTACTTC. This chain links TRBV3-1 with TRBJ2-7; D is unclear. Trimming shortened V by 3 bases and J by 2 bases, and 11 bases separated the two germline ends. The CDR3 length is 14 residues. CDR1 and CDR2 from the germline V gene are LGHDT and YNNKEL (reference sequence).

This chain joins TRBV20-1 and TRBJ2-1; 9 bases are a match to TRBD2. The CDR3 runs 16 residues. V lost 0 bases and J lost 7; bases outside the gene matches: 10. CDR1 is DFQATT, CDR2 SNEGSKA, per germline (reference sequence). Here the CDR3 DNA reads TGCAGTGCTAGAGATTTTCTTCTAGCGGGGCAAAATGAGCAGTTCTTC. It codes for CSARDFLLAGQNEQFF.

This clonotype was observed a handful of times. CDR3 sequence: CASREHNNSPLHF. CDR3 DNA sequence: TGTGCCAGCAGAGAACACAATAATTCACCCCTCCACTTT. This chain links TRBV14 with TRBJ1-6; D not certain. Germline V gives CDR1 SGHDN, CDR2 FVKESK. Trimming took off 6 bases at V and 5 bases at J, with 8 bases between the two ends. The CDR3 length is 13 residues.

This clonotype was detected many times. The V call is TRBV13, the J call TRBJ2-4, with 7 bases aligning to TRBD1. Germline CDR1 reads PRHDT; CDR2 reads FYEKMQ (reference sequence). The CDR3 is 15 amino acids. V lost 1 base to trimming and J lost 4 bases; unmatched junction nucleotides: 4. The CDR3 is CASSLEGGQKNIQYF. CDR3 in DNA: TGTGCCAGCAGCTTAGAAGGGGGCCAAAAAAACATTCAGTACTTC.

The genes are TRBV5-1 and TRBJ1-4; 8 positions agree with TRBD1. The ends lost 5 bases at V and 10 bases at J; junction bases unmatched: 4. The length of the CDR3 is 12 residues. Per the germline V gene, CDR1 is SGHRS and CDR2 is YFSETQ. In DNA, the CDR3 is TGCGCCAGCAGACCCACAGGGGGAAAACTGTTTTTT. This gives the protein CASRPTGGKLFF. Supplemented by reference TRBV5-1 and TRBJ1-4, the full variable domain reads KAGVTQTPRYLIKTRGQQVTLSCSPISGHRSVSWYQQTPGQGLQFLFEYFSETQRNKGNFPGRFSGRQFSNSRSEMNVSTLELGDSALYLCASRPTGGKLFFGSGTQLSVL.

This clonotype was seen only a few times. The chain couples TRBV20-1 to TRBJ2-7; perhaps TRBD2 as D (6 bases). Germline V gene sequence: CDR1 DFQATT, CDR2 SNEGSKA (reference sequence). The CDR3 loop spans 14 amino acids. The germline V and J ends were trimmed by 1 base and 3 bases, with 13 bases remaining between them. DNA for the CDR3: TGCAGTGCTAGAGCAGGCGGGACGTACTACGAGCAGTACTTC. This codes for CSARAGGTYYEQYF.